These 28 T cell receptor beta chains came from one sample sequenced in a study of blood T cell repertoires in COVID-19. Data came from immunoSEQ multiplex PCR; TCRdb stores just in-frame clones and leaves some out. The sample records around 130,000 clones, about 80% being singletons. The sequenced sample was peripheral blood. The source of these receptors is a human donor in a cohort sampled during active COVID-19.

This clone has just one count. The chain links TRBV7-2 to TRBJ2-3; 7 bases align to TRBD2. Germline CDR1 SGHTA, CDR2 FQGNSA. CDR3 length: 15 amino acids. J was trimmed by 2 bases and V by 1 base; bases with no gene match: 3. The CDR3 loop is CASSLVLAITDTQYF. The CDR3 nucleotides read TGTGCCAGCAGCTTAGTACTAGCGATCACAGATACGCAGTATTTT.

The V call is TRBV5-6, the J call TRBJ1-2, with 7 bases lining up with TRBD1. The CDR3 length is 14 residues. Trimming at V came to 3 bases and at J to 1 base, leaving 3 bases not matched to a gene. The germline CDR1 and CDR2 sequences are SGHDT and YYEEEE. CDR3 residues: CASSWGQSNYGYTF. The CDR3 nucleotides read TGTGCCAGCAGCTGGGGACAGAGTAACTATGGCTACACCTTC.

In nucleotides, the CDR3 is TGTGCCATCAGTGGGAGGACAGGGAATCCTAGCACAGATACGCAGTATTTT. Its translation: CAISGRTGNPSTDTQYF. The rearrangement uses TRBV10-3 and TRBJ2-3; 8 bases align to TRBD1. CDR3 length: 17 amino acids. Trimming removed 4 bases from V and 0 bases from J; junction bases left unmatched: 9. Germline CDR1 is ENHRY and CDR2 is SYGVKD.

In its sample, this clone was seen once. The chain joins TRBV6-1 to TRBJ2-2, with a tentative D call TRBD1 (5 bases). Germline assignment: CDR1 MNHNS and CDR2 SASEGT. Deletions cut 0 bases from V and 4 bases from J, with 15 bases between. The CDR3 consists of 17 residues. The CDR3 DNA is TGTGCCAGCAGTGAAGCAAGGGCAGGGAAAAGCACCGGGGAGCTGTTTTTT. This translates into CASSEARAGKSTGELFF.

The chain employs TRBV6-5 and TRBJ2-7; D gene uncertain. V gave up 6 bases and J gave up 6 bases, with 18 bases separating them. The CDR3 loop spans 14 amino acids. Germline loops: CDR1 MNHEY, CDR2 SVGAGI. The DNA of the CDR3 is TGTGCCAGCAGCTCGAGCTTCATAACCCTCGAGCAGTACTTC. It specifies CASSSSFITLEQYF.

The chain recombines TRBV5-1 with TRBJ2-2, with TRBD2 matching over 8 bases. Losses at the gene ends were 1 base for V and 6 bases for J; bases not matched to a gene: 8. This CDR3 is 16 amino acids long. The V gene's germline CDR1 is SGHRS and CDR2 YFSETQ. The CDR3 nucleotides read TGCGCCAGCAGCTTGCTGTCGGGGGGGCCGGCCGGGGAGCTGTTTTTT. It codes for CASSLLSGGPAGELFF.

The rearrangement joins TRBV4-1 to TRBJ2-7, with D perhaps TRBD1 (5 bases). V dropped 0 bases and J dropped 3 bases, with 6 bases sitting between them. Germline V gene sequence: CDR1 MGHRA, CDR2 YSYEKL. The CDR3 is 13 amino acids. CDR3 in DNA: TGCGCCAGCAGCCAAGACCAGGGCTACGAGCAGTACTTC. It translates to CASSQDQGYEQYF.

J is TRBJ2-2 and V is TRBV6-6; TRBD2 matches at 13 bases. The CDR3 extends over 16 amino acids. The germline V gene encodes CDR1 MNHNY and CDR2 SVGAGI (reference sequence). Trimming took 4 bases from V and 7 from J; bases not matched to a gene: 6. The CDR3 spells CASSLSTSGGIGELFF. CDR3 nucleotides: TGTGCCAGCAGTTTGTCGACTAGCGGGGGGATCGGGGAGCTGTTTTTT.

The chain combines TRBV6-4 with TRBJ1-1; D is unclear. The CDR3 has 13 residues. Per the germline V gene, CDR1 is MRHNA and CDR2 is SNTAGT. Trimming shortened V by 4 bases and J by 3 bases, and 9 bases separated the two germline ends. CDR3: CASSAQMDTEAFF. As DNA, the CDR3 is TGTGCCAGCAGTGCACAGATGGACACTGAAGCTTTCTTT.

DNA of the CDR3: TGTGCCAGCAGCCGGAACGGCGCGGGAGGAGGAGATACGCAGTATTTT. Its translation: CASSRNGAGGGDTQYF. The chain carries TRBV5-6 and TRBJ2-3; 8 positions agree with TRBD2. CDR3 length equals 16 residues. Germline values: CDR1 SGHDT, CDR2 YYEEEE. The J segment lost 5 bases and the V segment lost 4 bases, leaving 12 bases of the junction unmatched.

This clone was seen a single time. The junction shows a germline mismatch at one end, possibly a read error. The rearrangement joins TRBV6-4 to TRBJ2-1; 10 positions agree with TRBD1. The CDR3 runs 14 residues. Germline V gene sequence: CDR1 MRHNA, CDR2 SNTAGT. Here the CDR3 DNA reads TGTGCCAGCAGAGACTGGGACAGGGGAGGGGAGCAGTTCTTC. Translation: CASRDWDRGGEQFF.

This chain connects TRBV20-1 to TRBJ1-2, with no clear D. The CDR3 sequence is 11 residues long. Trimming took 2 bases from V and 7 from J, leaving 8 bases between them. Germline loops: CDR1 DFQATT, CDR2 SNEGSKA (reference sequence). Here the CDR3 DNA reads TGCAGTGCTAGACGTCCCGGTGGCTACACCTTC. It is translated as CSARRPGGYTF.

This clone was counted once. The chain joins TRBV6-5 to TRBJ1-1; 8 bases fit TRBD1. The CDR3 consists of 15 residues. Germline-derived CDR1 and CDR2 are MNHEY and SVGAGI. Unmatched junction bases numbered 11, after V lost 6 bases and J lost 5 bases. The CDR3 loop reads CASSPRTGGSTEAFF. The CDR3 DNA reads TGTGCCAGCAGCCCGAGAACAGGGGGGTCTACTGAAGCTTTCTTT.

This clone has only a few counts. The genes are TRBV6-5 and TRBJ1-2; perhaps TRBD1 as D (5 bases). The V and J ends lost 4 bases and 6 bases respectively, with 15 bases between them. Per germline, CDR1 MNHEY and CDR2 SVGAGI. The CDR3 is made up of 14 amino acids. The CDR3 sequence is CASSFQGSLDGYTF. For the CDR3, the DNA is TGTGCCAGCAGTTTTCAGGGCAGCCTAGATGGCTACACCTTC.

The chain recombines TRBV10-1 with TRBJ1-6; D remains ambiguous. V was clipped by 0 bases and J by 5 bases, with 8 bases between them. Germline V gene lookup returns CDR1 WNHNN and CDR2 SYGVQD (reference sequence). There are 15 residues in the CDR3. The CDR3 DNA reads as TGCGCCAGCAGTGAGTCCGACGGGAATAATTCACCCCTCCACTTT. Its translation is CASSESDGNNSPLHF.

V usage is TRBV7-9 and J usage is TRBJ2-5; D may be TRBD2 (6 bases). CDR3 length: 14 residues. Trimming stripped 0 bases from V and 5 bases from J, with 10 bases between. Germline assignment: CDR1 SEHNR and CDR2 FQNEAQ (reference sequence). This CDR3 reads CASSLAGGQETQYF. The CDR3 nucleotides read TGTGCCAGCAGCTTAGCGGGGGGTCAGGAGACCCAGTACTTC.

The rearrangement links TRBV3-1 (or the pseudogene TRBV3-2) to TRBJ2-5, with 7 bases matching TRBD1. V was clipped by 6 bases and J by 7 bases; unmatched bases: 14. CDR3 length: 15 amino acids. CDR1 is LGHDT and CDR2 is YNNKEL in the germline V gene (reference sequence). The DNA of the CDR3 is TGTGCCAGCAGTCCTGCTGGGACAGCAGTTTCGACCCAGTACTTC. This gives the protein CASSPAGTAVSTQYF.

The CDR3 sequence: CASSFGTGPYEQYF. CDR3 nucleotides: TGTGCCAGCAGTTTCGGGACAGGGCCCTACGAGCAGTACTTC. This chain links TRBV6-5 with TRBJ2-7, with 9 bases fitting TRBD1. CDR1 MNHEY and CDR2 SVGAGI come from the germline V gene. The CDR3 has 14 residues. After removal of 4 bases from V and 2 bases from J, the junction contained 3 bases not matched to a gene.

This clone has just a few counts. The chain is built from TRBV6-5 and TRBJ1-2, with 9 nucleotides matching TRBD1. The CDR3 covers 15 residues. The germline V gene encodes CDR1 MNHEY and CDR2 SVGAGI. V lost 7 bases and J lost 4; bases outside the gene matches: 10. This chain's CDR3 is CASKGTGFSFYGYTF. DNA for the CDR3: TGTGCCAGCAAAGGGACAGGGTTTTCTTTCTATGGCTACACCTTC.

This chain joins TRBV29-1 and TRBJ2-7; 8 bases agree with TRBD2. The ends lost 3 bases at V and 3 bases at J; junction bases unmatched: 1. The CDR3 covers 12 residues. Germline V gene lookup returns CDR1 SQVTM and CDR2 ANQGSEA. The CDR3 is CSVDRGGYEQYF. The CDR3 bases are TGCAGCGTTGATCGGGGGGGCTACGAGCAGTACTTC.

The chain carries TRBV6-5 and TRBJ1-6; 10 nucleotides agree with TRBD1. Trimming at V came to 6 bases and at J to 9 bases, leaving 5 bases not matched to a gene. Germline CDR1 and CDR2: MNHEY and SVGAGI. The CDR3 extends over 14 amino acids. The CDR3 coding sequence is TGTGCCAGCAGCCGGACAGGGGGAGCTTCACCCCTCCACTTT. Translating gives CASSRTGGASPLHF.

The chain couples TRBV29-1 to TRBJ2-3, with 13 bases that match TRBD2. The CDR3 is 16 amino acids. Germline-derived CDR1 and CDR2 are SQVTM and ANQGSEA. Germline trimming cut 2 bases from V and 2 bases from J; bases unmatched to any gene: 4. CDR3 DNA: TGCAGCGTTGAAATGGGGACTAGCGGGGACACAGATACGCAGTATTTT. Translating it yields CSVEMGTSGDTDTQYF.

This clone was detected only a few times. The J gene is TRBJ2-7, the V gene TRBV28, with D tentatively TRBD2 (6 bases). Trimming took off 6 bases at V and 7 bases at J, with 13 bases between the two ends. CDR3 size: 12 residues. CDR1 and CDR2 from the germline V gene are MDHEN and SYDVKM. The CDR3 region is CASRWTAGEQYF. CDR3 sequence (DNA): TGTGCCAGCAGATGGACGGCGGGGGAGCAGTACTTC.

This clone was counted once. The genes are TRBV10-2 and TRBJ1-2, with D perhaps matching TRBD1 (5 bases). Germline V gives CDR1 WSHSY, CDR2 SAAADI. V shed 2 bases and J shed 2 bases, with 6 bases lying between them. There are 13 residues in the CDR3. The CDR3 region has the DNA TGCGCCAGCAGTGAGACAGGCAACTATGGCTACACCTTC. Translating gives CASSETGNYGYTF.

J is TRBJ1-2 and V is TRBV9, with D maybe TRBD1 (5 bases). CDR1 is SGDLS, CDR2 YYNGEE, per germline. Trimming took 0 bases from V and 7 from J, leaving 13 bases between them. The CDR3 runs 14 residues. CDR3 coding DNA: TGTGCCAGCAGCGTAGCTGCAGGGCTTATTGGCTACACCTTC. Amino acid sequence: CASSVAAGLIGYTF.

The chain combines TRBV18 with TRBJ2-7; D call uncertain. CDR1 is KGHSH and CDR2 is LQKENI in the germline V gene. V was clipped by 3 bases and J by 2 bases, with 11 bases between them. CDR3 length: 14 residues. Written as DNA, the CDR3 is TGTGCCAGCTCACCCGGTATAAGTACCTACGAGCAGTACTTC. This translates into CASSPGISTYEQYF.

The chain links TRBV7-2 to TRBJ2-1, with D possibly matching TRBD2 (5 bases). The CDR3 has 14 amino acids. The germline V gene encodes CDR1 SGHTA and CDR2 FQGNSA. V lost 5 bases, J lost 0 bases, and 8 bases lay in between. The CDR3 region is CASSPTSSYNEQFF. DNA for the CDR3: TGTGCCAGCAGCCCCACTAGCTCCTACAATGAGCAGTTCTTC.

The CDR3 coding sequence is TGCGCCAGCAGTCAATCTTCGTTGCCAGGCGGCTACACCTTC. Residues: CASSQSSLPGGYTF. The rearrangement links TRBV23-1 to TRBJ1-2; D gene unclear. TRBV23-1 is reported as an ORF; its role is uncertain. The CDR3 runs 14 residues. Trimming took off 0 bases at V and 8 bases at J, with 13 bases between the two ends.